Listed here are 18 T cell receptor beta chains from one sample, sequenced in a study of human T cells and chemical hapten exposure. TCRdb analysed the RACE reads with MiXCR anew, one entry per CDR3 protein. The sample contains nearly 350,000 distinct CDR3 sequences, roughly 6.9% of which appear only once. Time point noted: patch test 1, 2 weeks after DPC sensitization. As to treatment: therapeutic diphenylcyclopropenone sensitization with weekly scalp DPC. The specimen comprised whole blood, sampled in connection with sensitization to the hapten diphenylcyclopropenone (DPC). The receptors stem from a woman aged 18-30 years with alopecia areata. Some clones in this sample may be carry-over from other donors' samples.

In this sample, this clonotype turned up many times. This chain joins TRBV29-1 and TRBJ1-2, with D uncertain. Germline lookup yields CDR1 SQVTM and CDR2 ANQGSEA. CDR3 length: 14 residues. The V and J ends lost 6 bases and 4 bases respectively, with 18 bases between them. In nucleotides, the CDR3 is TGCAGCGTGGATAGAGAAACAGTTGGCTATGGCTACACCTTC. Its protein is CSVDRETVGYGYTF.

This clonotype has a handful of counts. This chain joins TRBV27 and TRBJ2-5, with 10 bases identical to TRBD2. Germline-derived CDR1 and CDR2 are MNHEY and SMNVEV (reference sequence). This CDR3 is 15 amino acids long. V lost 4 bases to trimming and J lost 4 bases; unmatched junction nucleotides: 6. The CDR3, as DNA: TGTGCCAGCAGTTCCTCGACTAGCGGGCTAGAGACCCAGTACTTC. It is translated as CASSSSTSGLETQYF.

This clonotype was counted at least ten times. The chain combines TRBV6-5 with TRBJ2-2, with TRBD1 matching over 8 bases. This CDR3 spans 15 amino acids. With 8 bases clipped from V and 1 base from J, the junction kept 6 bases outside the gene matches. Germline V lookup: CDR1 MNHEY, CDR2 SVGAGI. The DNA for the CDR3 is TGTGCCAGCCTGGACAGGGAAAGGAACACCGGGGAGCTGTTTTTT. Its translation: CASLDRERNTGELFF.

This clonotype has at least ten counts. The CDR3 nucleotides are TGTGCCAGCAGTTTAATCGGAACGGTCTTAGATACGCAGTATTTT. Its protein is CASSLIGTVLDTQYF. The chain is built from TRBV12-3 or TRBV12-4 and TRBJ2-3; no firm D call. The CDR3 length is 15 residues. V was pared by 2 bases and J by 5 bases, with 14 bases between.

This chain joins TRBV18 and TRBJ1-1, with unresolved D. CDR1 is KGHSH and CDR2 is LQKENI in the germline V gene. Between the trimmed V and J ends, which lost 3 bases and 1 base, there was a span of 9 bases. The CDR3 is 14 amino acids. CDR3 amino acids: CASSPRGENTEAFF. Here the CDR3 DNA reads TGTGCCAGCTCACCCCGGGGAGAGAACACTGAAGCTTTCTTT.

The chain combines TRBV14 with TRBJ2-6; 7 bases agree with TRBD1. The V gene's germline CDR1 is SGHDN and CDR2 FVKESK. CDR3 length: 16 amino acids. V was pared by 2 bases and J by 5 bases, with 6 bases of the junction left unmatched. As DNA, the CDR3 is TGTGCCAGCAGCCAACTGACAGGGTTTCGGGCCAACGTCCTGACTTTC. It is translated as CASSQLTGFRANVLTF. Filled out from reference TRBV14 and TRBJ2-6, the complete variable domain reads EAGVTQFPSHSVIEKGQTVTLRCDPISGHDNLYWYRRVMGKEIKFLLHFVKESKQDESGMPNNRFLAERTGGTYSTLKVQPAELEDSGVYFCASSQLTGFRANVLTFGAGSRLTVL.

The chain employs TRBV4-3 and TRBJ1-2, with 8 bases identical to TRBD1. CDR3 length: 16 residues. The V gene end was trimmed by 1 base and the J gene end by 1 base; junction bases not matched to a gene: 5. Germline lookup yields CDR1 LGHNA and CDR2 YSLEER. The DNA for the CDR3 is TGCGCCAGCAGCCAAGCAGGACAGGGCGTTAACTATGGCTACACCTTC. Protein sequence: CASSQAGQGVNYGYTF.

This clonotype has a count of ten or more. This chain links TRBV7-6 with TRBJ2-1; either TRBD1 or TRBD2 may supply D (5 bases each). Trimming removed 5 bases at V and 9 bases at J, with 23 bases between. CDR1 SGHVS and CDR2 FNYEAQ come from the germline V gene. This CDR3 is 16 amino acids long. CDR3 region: CASSRPPSPLGVEQFF. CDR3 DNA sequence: TGTGCCAGCAGCCGGCCACCGTCACCATTGGGGGTTGAGCAGTTCTTC.

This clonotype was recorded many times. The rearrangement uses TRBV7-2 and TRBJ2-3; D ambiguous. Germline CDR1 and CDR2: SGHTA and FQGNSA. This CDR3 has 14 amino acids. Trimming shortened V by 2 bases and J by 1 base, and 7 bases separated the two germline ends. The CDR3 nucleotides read TGTGCCAGCAGCTTAAACGGCGGCACAGATACGCAGTATTTT. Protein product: CASSLNGGTDTQYF.

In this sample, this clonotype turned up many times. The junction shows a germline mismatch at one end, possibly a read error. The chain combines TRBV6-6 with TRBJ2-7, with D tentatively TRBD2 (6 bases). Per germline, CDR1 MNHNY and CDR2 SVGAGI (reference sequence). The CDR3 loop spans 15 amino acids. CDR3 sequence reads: CASRYSPAGSYEQYF. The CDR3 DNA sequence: TGTGCCAGCAGGTACTCCCCGGCGGGATCCTACGAGCAGTACTTC.

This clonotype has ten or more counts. The CDR3: CASSSGETQYF. The CDR3 coding sequence is TGTGCCAGCAGTTCCGGGGAGACCCAGTACTTC. V usage is TRBV7-2 and J usage is TRBJ2-5; D gene unclear. The V gene's germline CDR1 is SGHTA and CDR2 FQGNSA. The CDR3 contains 11 residues. The ends were cut back, 6 bases at V and 5 bases at J, with 7 bases in the middle.

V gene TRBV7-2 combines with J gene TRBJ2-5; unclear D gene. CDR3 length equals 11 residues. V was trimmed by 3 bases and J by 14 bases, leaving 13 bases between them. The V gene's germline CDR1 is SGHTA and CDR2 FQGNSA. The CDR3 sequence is CASSFGRPTYF. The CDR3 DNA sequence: TGTGCCAGCAGCTTCGGAAGACCCACCTACTTC.

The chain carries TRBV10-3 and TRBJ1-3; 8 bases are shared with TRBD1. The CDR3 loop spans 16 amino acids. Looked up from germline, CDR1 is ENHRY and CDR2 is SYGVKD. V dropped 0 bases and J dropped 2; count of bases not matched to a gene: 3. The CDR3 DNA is TGTGCCATCAGTGAGTCGGACAGGGACCCTGGAAACACCATATATTTT. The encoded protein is CAISESDRDPGNTIYF.

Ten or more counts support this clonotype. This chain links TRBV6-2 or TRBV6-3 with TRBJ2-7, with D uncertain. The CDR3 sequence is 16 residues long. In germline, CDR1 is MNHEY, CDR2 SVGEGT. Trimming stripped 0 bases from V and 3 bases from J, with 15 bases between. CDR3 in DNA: TGTGCCAGCAGTTACTCCGTGCAGGTACTAAACTACGAGCAGTACTTC. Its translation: CASSYSVQVLNYEQYF.

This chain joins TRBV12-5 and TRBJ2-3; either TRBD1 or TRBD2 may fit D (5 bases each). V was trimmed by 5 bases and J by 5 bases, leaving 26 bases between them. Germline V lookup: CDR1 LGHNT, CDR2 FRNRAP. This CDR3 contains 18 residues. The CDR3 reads CASGPASLPGRIKDTQYF. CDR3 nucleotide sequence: TGTGCTAGTGGTCCCGCCTCATTGCCGGGACGTATTAAAGATACGCAGTATTTT.

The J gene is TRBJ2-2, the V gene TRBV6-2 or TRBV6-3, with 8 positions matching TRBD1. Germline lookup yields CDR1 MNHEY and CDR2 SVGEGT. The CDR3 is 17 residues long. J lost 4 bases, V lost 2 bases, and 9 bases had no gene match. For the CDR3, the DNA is TGTGCCAGCAGTTACGGTAGACAGGGGACGGGCACCGGGGAGCTGTTTTTT. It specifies CASSYGRQGTGTGELFF.

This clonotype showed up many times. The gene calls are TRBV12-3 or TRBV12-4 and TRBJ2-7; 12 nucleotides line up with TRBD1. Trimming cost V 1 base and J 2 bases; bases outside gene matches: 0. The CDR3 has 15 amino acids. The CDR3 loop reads CASSLGDRGPYEQYF. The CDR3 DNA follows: TGTGCCAGCAGTTTAGGGGACAGGGGGCCCTACGAGCAGTACTTC.

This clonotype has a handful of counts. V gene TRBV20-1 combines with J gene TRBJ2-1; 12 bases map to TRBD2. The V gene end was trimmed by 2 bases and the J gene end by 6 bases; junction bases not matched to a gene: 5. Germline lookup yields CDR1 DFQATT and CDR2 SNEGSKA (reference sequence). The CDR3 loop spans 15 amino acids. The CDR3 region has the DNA TGCAGTGCTAGATCGACTAGCGGGGGCTTCAATGAGCAGTTCTTC. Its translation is CSARSTSGGFNEQFF.